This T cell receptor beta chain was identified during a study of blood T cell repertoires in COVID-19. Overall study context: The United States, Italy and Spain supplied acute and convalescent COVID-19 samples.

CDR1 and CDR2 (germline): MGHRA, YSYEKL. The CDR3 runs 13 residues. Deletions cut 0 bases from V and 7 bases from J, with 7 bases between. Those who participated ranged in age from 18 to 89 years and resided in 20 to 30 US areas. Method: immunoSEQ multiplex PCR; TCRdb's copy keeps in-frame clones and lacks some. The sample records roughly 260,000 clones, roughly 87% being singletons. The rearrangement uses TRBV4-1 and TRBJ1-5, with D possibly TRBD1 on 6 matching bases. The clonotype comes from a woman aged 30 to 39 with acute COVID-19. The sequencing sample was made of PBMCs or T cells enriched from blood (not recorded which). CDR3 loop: CASSQEGAQPQHF. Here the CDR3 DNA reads TGCGCCAGCAGCCAAGAGGGGGCCCAGCCCCAGCATTTT.